Following are 9 T cell receptor beta chains from one sample sequenced in a study of CD8+ T cells in alopecia areata. cDNA reverse transcribed from extracted RNA served as the sequencing template. Only in-frame clones appear in the TCRdb table, and some are missing; sequencing was by immunoSEQ multiplex PCR. The table includes some 160,000 clones, roughly 58% detected once. Sequencing was performed on CD8+ T cells sorted from blood. These receptors were taken from a human donor in good health.

The chain recombines TRBV5-4 with TRBJ2-7, with a possible D match to TRBD1 (5 bases). CDR1 and CDR2 (germline): SGHNT, YYREEE (reference sequence). V lost 4 bases to trimming and J lost 3 bases, with 11 bases between them. This CDR3 has 13 residues. The CDR3 bases are TGTGCCAGCAGCCCCGGACACATCTACGAGCAGTACTTC. This sequence encodes CASSPGHIYEQYF.

CDR3 region: CASMSGLSSYEQYF. The CDR3 nucleotides read TGTGCCAGCATGAGCGGACTGAGCTCCTACGAGCAGTACTTC. The chain combines TRBV2 with TRBJ2-7, with D maybe TRBD2 (5 bases). CDR1 is SNHLY, CDR2 FYNNEI, per germline. Trimming took 7 bases from V and 0 from J, leaving 13 bases between them. This CDR3 contains 14 residues.

The chain links TRBV13 to TRBJ2-1; no definite D call. V gave up 5 bases and J gave up 5 bases, with 13 bases separating them. CDR3 length: 14 residues. Germline assignment: CDR1 PRHDT and CDR2 FYEKMQ (reference sequence). For the CDR3, the DNA is TGTGCCAGCAGCCCTTCGATTACAGACAATGAGCAGTTCTTC. It yields the protein CASSPSITDNEQFF.

V is TRBV5-1 and J is TRBJ1-1; 11 bases match TRBD1. Trimming removed 3 bases from V and 4 bases from J; junction bases left unmatched: 5. The germline gives CDR1 SGHRS, CDR2 YFSETQ. The CDR3 is 15 residues long. In DNA, the CDR3 is TGCGCCAGCAGCTACGGACAGGGGGCGAGCACTGAAGCTTTCTTT. This codes for CASSYGQGASTEAFF. Full variable domain (missing parts from reference TRBV5-1 and TRBJ1-1): KAGVTQTPRYLIKTRGQQVTLSCSPISGHRSVSWYQQTPGQGLQFLFEYFSETQRNKGNFPGRFSGRQFSNSRSEMNVSTLELGDSALYLCASSYGQGASTEAFFGQGTRLTVV.

The chain combines TRBV4-2 with TRBJ2-7, with TRBD1 matching over 9 bases. The J segment lost 3 bases and the V segment lost 0 bases, leaving 6 bases of the junction unmatched. The CDR3 extends over 16 amino acids. Germline CDR1 is LGHNA and CDR2 is YNFKEQ. The CDR3 bases are TGTGCCAGCAGCCAAGATCCTGGGACAGGGTACTACGAGCAGTACTTC. It is translated as CASSQDPGTGYYEQYF.

The chain couples TRBV27 to TRBJ2-5; a weak D match, TRBD2 (5 bases). CDR1 is MNHEY, CDR2 SMNVEV, per germline (reference sequence). CDR3 size: 17 residues. V lost 3 bases and J lost 2, with 19 bases in between. CDR3 sequence (DNA): TGTGCCAGCAGTTTTATTACTGGAGGACCCCCTCAAGAGACCCAGTACTTC. As protein: CASSFITGGPPQETQYF.

V and J are TRBV27 and TRBJ1-1, with D possibly matching TRBD1 (6 bases). The germline CDR1 and CDR2 sequences are MNHEY and SMNVEV (reference sequence). Trimming removed 5 bases from V and 1 base from J, with 17 bases in between. There are 16 residues in the CDR3. The CDR3 nucleotides read TGTGCCAGCAGTCGACTCATCCCGGGACAGAACACTGAAGCTTTCTTT. It translates to CASSRLIPGQNTEAFF.

This clone has just a few counts. The rearrangement uses TRBV7-9 and TRBJ2-7; 7 nucleotides match TRBD1. Germline V CDR1 and CDR2: SEHNR, FQNEAQ (reference sequence). The CDR3 is 18 amino acids. With V trimmed by 5 bases and J by 2 bases, 18 bases remained unmatched. The CDR3 DNA sequence: TGTGCCAGCAGCCATCGTGCGACAGGGCCAATGGATCCCTACGAGCAGTACTTC. Amino acid sequence: CASSHRATGPMDPYEQYF.

The chain uses TRBV25-1 and TRBJ1-3, with unresolved D. The CDR3 is 13 amino acids. Between the trimmed V and J ends, which lost 3 bases and 4 bases, there was a span of 7 bases. Germline assignment: CDR1 MGHDK and CDR2 SYGVNS. In DNA form, the CDR3 reads TGTGCCAGCAGTGATGGAATAGGAAACACCATATATTTT. Protein product: CASSDGIGNTIYF.